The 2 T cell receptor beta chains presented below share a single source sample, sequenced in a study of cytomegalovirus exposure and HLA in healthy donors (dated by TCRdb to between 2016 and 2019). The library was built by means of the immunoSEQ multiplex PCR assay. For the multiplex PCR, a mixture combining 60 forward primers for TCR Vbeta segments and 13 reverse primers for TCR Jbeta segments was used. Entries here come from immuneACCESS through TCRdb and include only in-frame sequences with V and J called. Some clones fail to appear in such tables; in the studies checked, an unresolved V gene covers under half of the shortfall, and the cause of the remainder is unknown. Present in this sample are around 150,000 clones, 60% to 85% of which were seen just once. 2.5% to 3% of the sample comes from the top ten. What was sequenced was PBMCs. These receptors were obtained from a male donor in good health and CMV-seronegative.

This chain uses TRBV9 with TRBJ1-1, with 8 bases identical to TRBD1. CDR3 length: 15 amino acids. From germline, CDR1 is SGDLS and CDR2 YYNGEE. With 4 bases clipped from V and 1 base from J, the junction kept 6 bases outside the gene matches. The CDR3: CASSPRQGPNTEAFF. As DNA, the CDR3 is TGTGCCAGCAGCCCCCGACAGGGGCCGAACACTGAAGCTTTCTTT.

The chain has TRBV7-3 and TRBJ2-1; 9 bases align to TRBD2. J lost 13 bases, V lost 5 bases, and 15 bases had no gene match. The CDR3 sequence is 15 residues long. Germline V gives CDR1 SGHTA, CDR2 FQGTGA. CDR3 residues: CASSTSGAGGRHQFF. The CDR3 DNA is TGTGCCAGCAGCACGTCGGGGGCGGGGGGGCGTCATCAGTTCTTC.